Listed below are T cell receptor beta chains from one sample, sequenced in a study of technical replicates of blood from several donors. TCRdb's copy holds only in-frame clones and misses some; the assay was immunoSEQ multiplex PCR. The sample lists some 74,000 clones; over 75% were seen once. What was sequenced was T cells isolated from PBMCs. These receptors all stem from a human donor in good health. The CDR3 runs from the conserved cysteine through the conserved F or W. Each record gives: clone size, CDR3 length, D gene, V gene, J gene, CDR3 protein, CDR3 DNA. D genes are given only for firm matches. Size is stated for part of the rows, as once, few or many counts, or as a class when the clone is expanded.

>NA|13|TRBD2|TRBV5-1|TRBJ2-1
CASGREIYNEQFF
TGCGCCAGCGGGCGGGAGATCTACAATGAGCAGTTCTTC
>NA|16|TRBD2|TRBV19|TRBJ2-3
CASSRLAGINTDTQYF
TGTGCCAGTAGTCGACTAGCGGGAATCAATACAGATACGCAGTATTTT
>NA|12|NA|TRBV5-6|TRBJ1-2
CASSFFSAGYTF
TGTGCCAGCAGCTTTTTCTCAGCGGGCTACACCTTC
>NA|11|NA|TRBV2|TRBJ2-4
CASSVEVFQYF
TGTGCCAGCAGTGTTGAGGTTTTTCAGTACTTC
>NA|16|TRBD2|TRBV19|TRBJ2-1
CASTTLGLAGDNEQFF
TGTGCCAGTACCACTTTAGGACTAGCGGGAGACAATGAGCAGTTCTTC
>NA|12|NA|TRBV10-2|TRBJ1-2
CASRGSGDGYTF
TGCGCCAGTAGAGGGTCTGGGGATGGCTACACCTTC
>NA|13|NA|TRBV25-1|TRBJ2-3
CAVDSFGTDTQYF
TGTGCCGTCGACAGCTTTGGCACAGATACGCAGTATTTT
>NA|17|NA|TRBV4-2|TRBJ2-3
CASSLEPYGTSTDTQYF
TGTGCCAGCAGCCTGGAACCGTACGGGACTAGCACAGATACGCAGTATTTT
>NA|15|TRBD2|TRBV29-1|TRBJ2-3
CSVIYAGGSTDTQYF
TGCAGCGTTATCTATGCGGGGGGAAGCACAGATACGCAGTATTTT
>NA|17|NA|TRBV27|TRBJ2-4
CASRPRFQLMGLGIQYF
TGTGCCAGCAGACCCCGCTTTCAGCTAATGGGCCTTGGCATTCAGTACTTC
>NA|13|NA|TRBV7-8|TRBJ1-2
CASSPPGESGYTF
TGTGCCAGCAGCCCCCCCGGAGAGAGTGGCTACACCTTC
>NA|16|NA|TRBV9|TRBJ2-3
CASSVVGGDGTDTQYF
TGTGCCAGCAGCGTAGTGGGGGGAGATGGCACAGATACGCAGTATTTT
>NA|18|TRBD2|TRBV28|TRBJ2-5
CASSLNWSGASGRETQYF
TGTGCCAGCAGTTTAAATTGGAGCGGGGCTAGCGGGAGAGAGACCCAGTACTTC
>NA|14|TRBD2|TRBV11-3|TRBJ2-1
CASSYSSGYNEQFF
TGTGCCAGCAGCTATTCTAGCGGGTACAATGAGCAGTTCTTC
>NA|14|NA|TRBV6-1|TRBJ2-5
CASPLVGDQETQYF
TGTGCCAGCCCCCTCGTTGGAGATCAAGAGACCCAGTACTTC
>NA|15|NA|TRBV9|TRBJ2-2
CASSVSLSDTGELFF
TGTGCCAGCAGCGTAAGCCTTTCGGACACCGGGGAGCTGTTTTTT
>NA|16|NA|TRBV5-1|TRBJ1-1
CASQTVPGSVNTEAFF
TGCGCCAGCCAGACAGTCCCTGGGTCCGTGAACACTGAAGCTTTCTTT
>NA|18|TRBD2|TRBV9|TRBJ2-3
CASSVGASGRATTDTQYF
TGTGCCAGCAGCGTAGGGGCTAGCGGGAGGGCCACCACAGATACGCAGTATTTT
>once|13|TRBD1|TRBV6-5|TRBJ1-1
CASSRGTATEAFF
TGTGCCAGCAGTCGGGGGACAGCCACTGAAGCTTTCTTT
>NA|14|TRBD1|TRBV19|TRBJ2-7
CASSIAGTAYEQYF
TGTGCCAGTAGTATAGCAGGGACAGCCTACGAGCAGTACTTC
>NA|16|TRBD2|TRBV18|TRBJ2-7
CASSPLWTSGIYEQYF
TGTGCCAGCTCACCTCTATGGACTAGCGGAATCTACGAGCAGTACTTC
>NA|14|NA|TRBV5-6|TRBJ1-3
CASSLVGAGNTIYF
TGTGCCAGCAGCTTGGTAGGGGCTGGAAACACCATATATTTT
>NA|13|TRBD1|TRBV10-3|TRBJ2-7
CAISRQGSYEQYF
TGTGCCATCAGCCGACAGGGGTCCTACGAGCAGTACTTC
>NA|16|TRBD1|TRBV5-6|TRBJ2-1
CASSPWTGGYYNEQFF
TGTGCCAGCAGCCCTTGGACAGGGGGCTATTACAATGAGCAGTTCTTC
>NA|14|NA|TRBV27|TRBJ2-7
CASSLTGTAYEQYF
TGTGCCAGCAGTTTGACAGGAACCGCCTACGAGCAGTACTTC
>NA|14|TRBD1|TRBV30|TRBJ1-3
CAWSGTGALNTIYF
TGTGCCTGGAGTGGGACAGGAGCCCTGAACACCATATATTTT
>NA|16|TRBD1|TRBV5-1|TRBJ1-2
CASSTGQGGLFYGYTF
TGCGCCAGCAGCACTGGACAGGGAGGACTATTCTATGGCTACACCTTC
>NA|15|TRBD1|TRBV9|TRBJ2-1
CASSVANRGRGEQFF
TGTGCCAGCAGCGTAGCGAACAGGGGACGTGGTGAGCAGTTCTTC
>NA|14|NA|TRBV7-6|TRBJ2-1
CASSLTASYNEQFF
TGTGCCAGCAGCTTGACAGCCTCCTACAATGAGCAGTTCTTC
>once|14|TRBD2|TRBV10-3|TRBJ2-1
CAIRSRTSGNEQFF
TGTGCCATCAGGTCCAGGACTAGCGGGAATGAGCAGTTCTTC
>NA|13|NA|TRBV5-4|TRBJ1-1
CASSFRGGTEAFF
TGTGCCAGCAGTTTCAGGGGTGGCACTGAAGCTTTCTTT
>NA|14|NA|TRBV4-3|TRBJ1-5
CASSPSHAGQPQHF
TGCGCCAGCAGCCCATCCCACGCAGGGCAGCCCCAGCATTTT
>NA|15|NA|TRBV7-8|TRBJ2-3
CASSLRRLLTDTQYF
TGTGCCAGCAGCTTAAGGCGACTACTCACAGATACGCAGTATTTT
>NA|16|TRBD1|TRBV5-4|TRBJ1-2
CASSDGGTGGIYGYTF
TGTGCCAGCAGCGACGGGGGGACAGGCGGGATCTATGGCTACACCTTC
>once|13|TRBD1|TRBV30|TRBJ1-2
CAWNLQGSAGYTF
TGTGCCTGGAACCTACAGGGGTCTGCTGGCTACACCTTC
>NA|16|TRBD2|TRBV10-3|TRBJ2-7
CAISEEAGEGSLEQYF
TGTGCCATCAGTGAAGAGGCGGGAGAGGGTTCTCTCGAGCAGTACTTC
>NA|14|NA|TRBV19|TRBJ1-1
CASSNGQLNTEAFF
TGTGCCAGTAGTAATGGACAGTTGAACACTGAAGCTTTCTTT
>NA|15|NA|TRBV4-3|TRBJ1-4
CASSPTSATNEKLFF
TGCGCCAGCAGCCCTACGAGTGCAACTAATGAAAAACTGTTTTTT